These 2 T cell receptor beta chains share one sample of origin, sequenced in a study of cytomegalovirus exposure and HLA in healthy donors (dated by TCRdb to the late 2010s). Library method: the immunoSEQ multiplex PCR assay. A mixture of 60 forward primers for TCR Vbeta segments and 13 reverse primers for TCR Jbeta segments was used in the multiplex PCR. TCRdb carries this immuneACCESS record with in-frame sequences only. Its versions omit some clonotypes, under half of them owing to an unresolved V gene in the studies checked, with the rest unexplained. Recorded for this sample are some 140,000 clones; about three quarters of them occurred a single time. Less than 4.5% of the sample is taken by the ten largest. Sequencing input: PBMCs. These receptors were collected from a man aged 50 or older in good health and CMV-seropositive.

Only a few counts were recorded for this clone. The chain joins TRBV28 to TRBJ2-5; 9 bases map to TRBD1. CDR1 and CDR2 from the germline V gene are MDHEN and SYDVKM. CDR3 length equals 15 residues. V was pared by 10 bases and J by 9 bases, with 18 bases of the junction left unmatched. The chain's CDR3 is CATRGTGTGYLAQYF. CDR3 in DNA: TGTGCCACCCGGGGGACCGGGACAGGGTATTTGGCCCAGTACTTC.

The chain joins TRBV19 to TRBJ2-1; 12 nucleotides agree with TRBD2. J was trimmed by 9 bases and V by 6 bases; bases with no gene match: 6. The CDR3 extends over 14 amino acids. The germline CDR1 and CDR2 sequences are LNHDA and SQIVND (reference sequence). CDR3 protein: CASSLAGGPGEQFF. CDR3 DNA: TGTGCCAGTAGCCTAGCGGGGGGGCCAGGTGAGCAGTTCTTC.